Included here is one TCR beta chain sequence, with context. Its antigen is unidentified. Sequencing was performed with immunoSEQ multiplex PCR; in TCRdb, only in-frame clones are kept and a portion is missing. The sample consists of approximately 35,000 clones, roughly 90% of them appearing once. This specimen belongs to a study of chemoradiotherapy in HPV16-positive cancers. Notes on the study in general: In HPV16-positive patients, HPV-responsive T-cell expansion tracked better recurrence-free survival. Only a couple of HPV16-positive patients supplied the functional HPV-specificity definition. Candidate HPV-specific clones and E7-related TCR motifs grew in tumor during treatment.

Germline loops: CDR1 DFQATT, CDR2 SNEGSKA (reference sequence). This CDR3 has 11 amino acids. Trimming cost V 3 bases and J 9 bases, with 11 bases left between them. The rearrangement uses TRBV20-1 and TRBJ1-1; D is unresolved. The receptor was isolated from a human donor with HPV-associated anogenital cancer. The sample was blood, taken from a patient who underwent chemoradiotherapy. The DNA of the CDR3 is TGCAGTGCTAGTCCCGGGGTCCAAGCTTTCTTT. It translates to CSASPGVQAFF.